The 24 T cell receptor beta chains given below trace back to one sample, sequenced in a study of response to subunit inactivated influenza vaccine. TCRdb reanalysed the RT-PCR reads using MiXCR and keeps one entry per CDR3 protein. The data contain approximately 500,000 distinct CDR3 sequences, about 15% of them singletons. The material was PBMCs from blood, obtained 12 days after vaccination. These receptor sequences come from a man aged 50 or older who received an inactivated influenza vaccine.

This rearrangement joins TRBV30 to TRBJ2-2; D is perhaps TRBD1 or TRBD2 (5 bases each). Germline CDR1 and CDR2: GTSNPN and SVGIG (reference sequence). The CDR3 extends over 14 amino acids. Trimming removed 2 bases from V and 2 bases from J, with 9 bases in between. CDR3 protein: CAWSSGANTGELFF. The CDR3 DNA sequence: TGTGCCTGGAGTTCCGGGGCCAACACCGGGGAGCTGTTTTTT.

The sample holds a few counts of this clonotype. The chain links TRBV6-1 to TRBJ1-5; D is uncertain. The CDR3 is 14 amino acids. The germline V gene has CDR1 MNHNS and CDR2 SASEGT. V was shortened by 6 bases and J by 0 bases, with 9 bases between the two germline ends. The CDR3, as DNA: TGTGCCAGCAGACAGCGATATAGCAATCAGCCCCAGCATTTT. Translation: CASRQRYSNQPQHF.

The chain combines TRBV12-3 or TRBV12-4 with TRBJ2-7, with 8 bases matching TRBD2. This CDR3 spans 16 amino acids. V dropped 6 bases and J dropped 7; count of bases not matched to a gene: 17. The CDR3 here is CASRNVLSGRFGEQYF. In nucleotides, the CDR3 is TGTGCCAGCAGAAATGTATTAAGCGGGAGATTTGGTGAGCAGTACTTC.

J is TRBJ2-5 and V is TRBV20-1, with no clear D. V was trimmed by 1 base and J by 2 bases, leaving 8 bases between them. Germline CDR1 reads DFQATT; CDR2 reads SNEGSKA (reference sequence). The CDR3 extends over 13 amino acids. The CDR3 DNA sequence: TGCAGTGCTAGAGTCGCAAGGCAAGAGACCCAGTACTTC. It is translated as CSARVARQETQYF.

This clonotype was picked up many times. This chain connects TRBV7-9 to TRBJ2-5, with D possibly called TRBD1 or TRBD2 (6 bases each). The germline CDR1 and CDR2 sequences are SEHNR and FQNEAQ (reference sequence). The CDR3 runs 17 residues. Between the trimmed V and J ends, which lost 6 bases and 5 bases, there was a span of 25 bases. Here the CDR3 reads CASSSRGDALSRETQYF. The CDR3 DNA reads TGTGCCAGCAGTTCTAGGGGGGACGCTCTTTCTCGGGAGACCCAGTACTTC.

This clonotype was seen more than once but under ten times. The V gene is TRBV20-1, the J gene TRBJ1-1, with 8 nucleotides matching TRBD1. V lost 5 bases and J lost 5; bases outside the gene matches: 13. The germline CDR1 and CDR2 sequences are DFQATT and SNEGSKA (reference sequence). CDR3 size: 15 residues. The chain's CDR3 is CSARSPGTGSTEAFF. As DNA, the CDR3 is TGCAGTGCTCGCTCCCCCGGGACAGGTTCGACTGAAGCTTTCTTT.

The rearrangement links TRBV7-6 to TRBJ2-5; possibly TRBD1 for D (5 bases). Germline CDR1 is SGHVS and CDR2 is FNYEAQ. This CDR3 region has 13 residues. Trimming took off 3 bases at V and 3 bases at J, with 8 bases between the two ends. The CDR3 spells CASSFRQKETQYF. The CDR3 DNA reads as TGTGCCAGCAGCTTCCGACAGAAAGAGACCCAGTACTTC.

This clonotype was counted between two and nine times. This sequence joins TRBV7-9 and TRBJ2-1, with TRBD1 matching over 7 bases. Germline CDR1 is SEHNR and CDR2 is FQNEAQ (reference sequence). Losses at the gene ends were 0 bases for V and 15 bases for J; bases not matched to a gene: 17. The CDR3 extends over 16 amino acids. CDR3: CASSLAPFPDRVVLFF. The CDR3 DNA follows: TGTGCCAGCAGCTTAGCGCCCTTTCCCGACAGGGTCGTTCTGTTCTTC.

The chain links TRBV12-3 or TRBV12-4 to TRBJ1-2, with 9 bases identical to TRBD1. V lost 3 bases, J lost 6 bases, and 8 bases stayed unmatched. This CDR3 contains 15 residues. This CDR3 reads CASSFGTGFFDGYTF. The CDR3 DNA is TGTGCCAGCAGTTTCGGGACAGGGTTCTTCGATGGCTACACCTTC.

V is TRBV12-3 or TRBV12-4 and J is TRBJ1-1; 8 bases fit TRBD1. With 5 bases clipped from V and 2 bases from J, the junction kept 10 bases outside the gene matches. This CDR3 has 16 residues. The CDR3 region is CASSALQGGRNTEAFF. The CDR3 DNA is TGTGCCAGCAGTGCCTTACAGGGGGGTCGCAACACTGAAGCTTTCTTT.

This chain links TRBV9 with TRBJ2-7; possibly TRBD2 for D (6 bases). Germline CDR1 SGDLS, CDR2 YYNGEE. There are 14 residues in the CDR3. V lost 4 bases and J 6 bases, leaving 17 bases between the germline ends. In DNA form, the CDR3 reads TGTGCCAGCAGCCCAACCGGGACTTTAATCGAGCAGTACTTC. Its protein product is CASSPTGTLIEQYF.

The V and J genes are TRBV5-5 and TRBJ1-3; no clear D gene. The CDR3 has 14 residues. Looked up from germline, CDR1 is SGHKS and CDR2 is YYEKEE (reference sequence). The V end lost 4 bases, the J end lost 3 bases, and 11 bases lay between the germline ends. The CDR3 region has the DNA TGTGCCAGCAGCCGGACGGACGATGGAAACACCATATATTTT. Translated, it gives CASSRTDDGNTIYF.

This clonotype was seen more than once but under ten times. The V and J genes are TRBV29-1 and TRBJ2-1, with D unclear. Germline CDR1 is SQVTM and CDR2 is ANQGSEA. Trimming removed 4 bases at V and 0 bases at J, with 10 bases between. There are 14 residues in the CDR3. Written as DNA, the CDR3 is TGCAGCGTTGCCGACACGAGCTCCTACAATGAGCAGTTCTTC. Its protein is CSVADTSSYNEQFF.

This rearrangement joins TRBV7-6 to TRBJ2-7; weak D call: TRBD2 (5 bases). CDR1 is SGHVS and CDR2 is FNYEAQ in the germline V gene. The CDR3 is 16 residues long. The ends were cut back, 2 bases at V and 4 bases at J, with 18 bases in the middle. This CDR3 reads CASSLNKKERLYEQYF. CDR3 coding DNA: TGTGCCAGCAGCTTAAATAAGAAAGAGCGGCTATACGAGCAGTACTTC.

This chain joins TRBV27 and TRBJ1-1, with D possibly being TRBD1 (5 bases). CDR3 size: 14 residues. The V end lost 8 bases, the J end lost 1 base, and 14 bases lay between the germline ends. Germline CDR1 MNHEY, CDR2 SMNVEV (reference sequence). As DNA, the CDR3 is TGTGCCAGCCACTTCGGGGGTCGGAACACTGAAGCTTTCTTT. It yields the protein CASHFGGRNTEAFF.

The chain couples TRBV29-1 to TRBJ2-5; no clear D. CDR3 length: 8 residues. Germline V gene lookup returns CDR1 SQVTM and CDR2 ANQGSEA. V dropped 6 bases and J dropped 7 bases, with 3 bases sitting between them. The CDR3 region is CSVGTQYF. The DNA for the CDR3 is TGCAGCGTGGGGACCCAGTACTTC.

This clonotype was found a few times. This sequence joins TRBV7-9 and TRBJ2-1; D is undetermined. The CDR3 extends over 12 amino acids. The V gene's germline CDR1 is SEHNR and CDR2 FQNEAQ (reference sequence). Deletions cut 3 bases from V and 6 bases from J, with 6 bases between. The CDR3 DNA sequence: TGTGCCAGCAGCTTGAACCCCAATGAGCAGTTCTTC. Translated, it gives CASSLNPNEQFF.

This clonotype was counted at least ten times. The chain is built from TRBV3-1 and TRBJ2-7; no clear D gene. V lost 4 bases and J 2 bases, leaving 12 bases between the germline ends. CDR3 size: 14 residues. Per the germline V gene, CDR1 is LGHDT and CDR2 is YNNKEL (reference sequence). The CDR3 sequence is CASSRGRLTYEQYF. CDR3 nucleotides: TGTGCCAGCAGCCGTGGCAGGCTGACCTACGAGCAGTACTTC.

J is TRBJ1-2 and V is TRBV6-2 or TRBV6-3, with D hard to call. Trimming stripped 5 bases from V and 4 bases from J, with 8 bases between. CDR3 length: 12 residues. CDR1 MNHEY and CDR2 SVGEGT come from the germline V gene. The CDR3 here is CASSQETYGYTF. CDR3 in DNA: TGTGCCAGCAGTCAAGAGACCTATGGCTACACCTTC.

This clonotype has more than one count but fewer than ten. The chain couples TRBV20-1 to TRBJ2-1, with a possible D match to TRBD1 (7 bases). Trimming shortened V by 1 base and J by 9 bases, and 19 bases separated the two germline ends. Germline CDR1 DFQATT, CDR2 SNEGSKA (reference sequence). The CDR3 contains 15 residues. The CDR3 spells CSARGGLQGGIEQFF. CDR3 DNA: TGCAGTGCTAGAGGGGGACTTCAAGGGGGCATTGAGCAGTTCTTC.

This clonotype was found a few times. This chain joins TRBV4-3 and TRBJ1-5, with D unclear. The CDR3 is 15 residues long. CDR1 and CDR2 (germline): LGHNA, YSLEER. The V end was cut by 4 bases, the J end by 3 bases, with 13 bases between. CDR3 bases: TGCGCCAGCAGCCTCGGATCAGGTTTCAATCAGCCCCAGCATTTT. Residues: CASSLGSGFNQPQHF.

This clonotype was seen a few times. CDR3 in DNA: TGTGCCAGCAGCCAAGATAGAATACAGGGGACTGAAGCTTTCTTT. This gives the protein CASSQDRIQGTEAFF. The chain has TRBV14 and TRBJ1-1; 7 nucleotides match TRBD1. Germline CDR1 SGHDN, CDR2 FVKESK. This CDR3 has 15 residues. Unmatched junction bases numbered 6, after V lost 0 bases and J lost 5 bases.

The rearrangement links TRBV6-5 to TRBJ2-5; D is possibly TRBD1 or TRBD2 (5 bases each). The CDR3 has 15 amino acids. The V end was cut by 4 bases, the J end by 2 bases, with 14 bases between. Germline V gives CDR1 MNHEY, CDR2 SVGAGI. CDR3 coding DNA: TGTGCCAGCAGTTCCGTCCGGGGCAGTCAAGAGACCCAGTACTTC. Translation: CASSSVRGSQETQYF.

In this sample, this clonotype turned up a few times. For the CDR3, the DNA is TGTGCCAGCAGTTTACAAGGACAGGGCGAAGAGACCCAGTACTTC. This codes for CASSLQGQGEETQYF. The chain is built from TRBV28 and TRBJ2-5; 8 bases agree with TRBD1. The ends lost 2 bases at V and 3 bases at J; junction bases unmatched: 5. CDR1 and CDR2 from the germline V gene are MDHEN and SYDVKM. The CDR3 has 15 residues.